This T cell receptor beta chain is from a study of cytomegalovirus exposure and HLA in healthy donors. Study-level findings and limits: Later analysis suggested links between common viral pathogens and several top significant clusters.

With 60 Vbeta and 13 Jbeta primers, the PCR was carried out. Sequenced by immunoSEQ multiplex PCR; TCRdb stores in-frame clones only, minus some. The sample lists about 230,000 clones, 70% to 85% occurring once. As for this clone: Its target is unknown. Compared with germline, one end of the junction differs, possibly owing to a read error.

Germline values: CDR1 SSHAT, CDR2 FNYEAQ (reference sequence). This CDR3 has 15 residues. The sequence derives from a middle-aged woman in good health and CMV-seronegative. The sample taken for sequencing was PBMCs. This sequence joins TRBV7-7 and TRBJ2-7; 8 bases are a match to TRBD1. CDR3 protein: CASSLGPTGAYEQYF. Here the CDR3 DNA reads TGTGCTAGCAGCTTAGGTCCGACAGGGGCCTACGAGCAGTACTTC. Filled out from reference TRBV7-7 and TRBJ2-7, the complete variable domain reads GAGVSQSPRYKVTKRGQDVTLRCDPISSHATLYWYQQALGQGPEFLTYFNYEAQPDKSGLPSDRFSAERPEGSISTLTIQRTEQRDSAMYRCASSLGPTGAYEQYFGPGTRLTVT.